This TCR beta chain was sequenced during a study of blood T cell repertoires in COVID-19. The method was immunoSEQ multiplex PCR; TCRdb's version includes in-frame clones alone and lacks a portion of them. The table includes 110,000 to 150,000 clones, roughly 82% detected once. This receptor was identified in a man in his 60s with active or convalescent COVID-19. The sample taken for sequencing was peripheral blood.

The CDR3, as DNA: TGTGCCAGCAGCTTTCTATACACTGAAGCTTTCTTT. This codes for CASSFLYTEAFF. This rearrangement joins TRBV7-8 to TRBJ1-1; D call uncertain. The CDR3 extends over 12 amino acids. Germline CDR1 is SGHVS and CDR2 is FQNEAQ. Trimming left V 3 bases short and J 3 bases short, with 5 bases between. Full variable domain (remainder filled in from reference TRBV7-8 and TRBJ1-1): GAGVSQSPRYKVAKRGQDVALRCDPISGHVSLFWYQQALGQGPEFLTYFQNEAQLDKSGLPSDRFFAERPEGSVSTLKIQRTQQEDSAVYLCASSFLYTEAFFGQGTRLTVV.